The rows below give T cell receptor beta chains drawn from one sample of a study of cytomegalovirus exposure and HLA in healthy donors. Here immunoSEQ multiplex PCR was the method, and the copy in TCRdb shows in-frame clones only, minus some. The table includes about 130,000 clones, about three quarters detected once. Sequences were obtained from PBMCs. The origin of the receptors is a man aged 50 to 59 in good health and CMV-seropositive. The CDR3 runs from the conserved cysteine through the conserved F or W. A D gene is named only where the DNA matches it firmly. Part of the rows lack a size; the others show once, few, many or a class for expanded clones.

v_call	j_call	d_call	clone_size	cdr3_length	cdr3_aa	cdr3_nt
TRBV19	TRBJ2-3	TRBD1	once	15	CASSHGTGGVDTQYF	TGTGCCAGTAGTCACGGGACAGGGGGTGTAGATACGCAGTATTTT
TRBV5-4	TRBJ2-1	NA	few	12	CASSPPNGEQFF	TGTGCCAGCAGCCCCCCTAACGGTGAGCAGTTCTTC
TRBV20-1	TRBJ2-2	NA	NA	11	CSASRTGELFF	TGCAGTGCCTCGCGCACCGGGGAGCTGTTTTTT
TRBV2	TRBJ2-2	TRBD1	NA	16	CASSWGQGSNTGELFF	TGTGCCAGCAGCTGGGGACAGGGGTCGAACACCGGGGAGCTGTTTTTT
TRBV6-1	TRBJ1-2	TRBD1	NA	14	CASSERTGRGGYTF	TGTGCCAGCAGTGAAAGGACAGGTCGGGGTGGCTACACCTTC
TRBV7-2	TRBJ2-1	TRBD2	NA	14	CASSQAGGGNEQFF	TGTGCCAGCAGCCAAGCGGGAGGTGGCAATGAGCAGTTCTTC
TRBV7-2	TRBJ2-3	NA	NA	13	CASSLGRGDTQYF	TGTGCCAGCAGCTTAGGGCGGGGAGATACGCAGTATTTT
TRBV2	TRBJ1-1	TRBD1	few	15	CASSRGQGVNTEAFF	TGTGCCAGCAGTCGCGGACAGGGAGTGAACACTGAAGCTTTCTTT
TRBV7-8	TRBJ2-1	NA	NA	14	CASSLQGNYNEQFF	TGTGCCAGCAGCTTGCAGGGTAACTACAATGAGCAGTTCTTC
TRBV5-6	TRBJ2-1	NA	few	15	CASSLDISAHNEQFF	TGTGCCAGCAGCTTGGACATATCCGCCCACAATGAGCAGTTCTTC
TRBV12-5	TRBJ2-1	NA	NA	13	CASGLFSYNEQFF	TGTGCTAGTGGACTTTTCTCCTACAATGAGCAGTTCTTC
TRBV18	TRBJ1-5	NA	NA	15	CASSLIQDSNQPQHF	TGTGCCAGCTCACTTATACAGGATAGCAATCAGCCCCAGCATTTT
TRBV7-9	TRBJ1-2	NA	NA	17	CASSEQLLGLGSRGYTF	TGTGCCAGCAGTGAACAACTCTTGGGGCTAGGTAGCCGTGGCTACACCTTC
TRBV29-1	TRBJ2-7	NA	NA	12	CSGTQGTYEQYF	TGCAGCGGAACCCAGGGGACCTACGAGCAGTACTTC
TRBV12-5	TRBJ1-1	TRBD1	NA	15	CASGFPRPTGAEAFF	TGTGCTAGTGGTTTCCCCCGACCGACAGGGGCTGAAGCTTTCTTT
TRBV10-1	TRBJ1-1	NA	NA	14	CASSVTGMNTEAFF	TGCGCCAGCAGCGTGACAGGAATGAACACTGAAGCTTTCTTT
TRBV6-6	TRBJ2-5	NA	NA	16	CASSYPPDKPQETQYF	TGTGCCAGCAGTTACCCCCCGGACAAACCTCAAGAGACCCAGTACTTC
TRBV6-5	TRBJ1-2	NA	NA	13	CASRFKQGWGYTF	TGTGCCAGCAGATTTAAACAGGGTTGGGGCTACACCTTC
TRBV6-5	TRBJ1-1	NA	many	11	CASSSQGEAFF	TGTGCCAGCAGTTCCCAGGGTGAAGCTTTCTTT
TRBV2	TRBJ2-7	NA	NA	14	CASSYTLPGREQYF	TGTGCCAGCAGTTATACCCTACCGGGGAGGGAGCAGTACTTC
TRBV29-1	TRBJ2-7	TRBD1	few	13	CSVTGIGSYEQYF	TGCAGCGTGACAGGGATAGGGTCCTACGAGCAGTACTTC
TRBV7-8	TRBJ1-6	NA	NA	15	CASSSTRQPNSPLHF	TGTGCCAGCAGCAGCACAAGACAGCCTAATTCACCCCTCCACTTT
TRBV5-1	TRBJ2-2	NA	NA	16	CASSLRSPLISGELFF	TGCGCCAGCAGCTTGCGTAGCCCCCTTATTTCCGGGGAGCTGTTTTTT
TRBV11-1	TRBJ2-5	TRBD2	NA	19	CASSPEGLAGGPGGETQYF	TGTGCCAGCAGCCCCGAGGGACTAGCGGGAGGGCCCGGAGGAGAGACCCAGTACTTC
TRBV2	TRBJ1-1	NA	NA	13	CASNRNQNTEAFF	TGTGCCAGCAATAGAAACCAGAACACTGAAGCTTTCTTT
TRBV6-5	TRBJ2-7	NA	NA	13	CASRRQDSTAQYF	TGTGCCAGCAGACGACAGGACAGCACTGCGCAGTACTTC
TRBV29-1	TRBJ2-5	NA	NA	14	CSVEDPRGRETQYF	TGCAGCGTTGAAGATCCCAGGGGACGGGAGACCCAGTACTTC
TRBV29-1	TRBJ1-2	NA	NA	11	CSVQGRYGYTF	TGCAGCGTGCAGGGGCGGTATGGCTACACCTTC
TRBV2	TRBJ2-5	NA	NA	14	CASTREGAGKTQYF	TGTGCCAGCACCCGGGAGGGGGCAGGAAAGACCCAGTACTTC
TRBV7-9	TRBJ2-5	TRBD1	few	14	CASSLQGVQETQYF	TGTGCCAGCAGCTTACAGGGGGTTCAAGAGACCCAGTACTTC